The 9 T cell receptor beta chains below were found in one sample sequenced in a study of blood T cell repertoires in COVID-19. The repertoire was sequenced with immunoSEQ multiplex PCR; TCRdb's copy has only in-frame clones and lacks some. The sample lists about 98,000 clones, roughly 82% occurring once. The source material was peripheral blood. The source is a man in his 70s with active or convalescent COVID-19.

The V gene is TRBV7-9, the J gene TRBJ1-2; TRBD1 matches at 12 bases. Germline V gene data show CDR1 as SEHNR and CDR2 as FQNEAQ (reference sequence). Germline trimming cut 3 bases from V and 8 bases from J; bases unmatched to any gene: 7. This CDR3 comprises 15 residues. CDR3 DNA: TGTGCCAGCAGCTTTGGGACAGGGGGCGCGTCAGGCTACACCTTC. Its translation is CASSFGTGGASGYTF.

The chain couples TRBV29-1 to TRBJ2-7, with D perhaps matching TRBD2 (5 bases). Trimming removed 3 bases from V and 4 bases from J, with 7 bases in between. The CDR3 length is 11 residues. Germline V gene sequence: CDR1 SQVTM, CDR2 ANQGSEA. The CDR3 DNA reads as TGCAGCGTTGAGGACTGGTACGAGCAGTACTTC. Its translation: CSVEDWYEQYF.

This sequence joins TRBV7-9 and TRBJ1-4; weak D call: TRBD1 (5 bases). Germline CDR1 SEHNR, CDR2 FQNEAQ (reference sequence). V gave up 5 bases and J gave up 5 bases, with 15 bases separating them. The CDR3 totals 15 residues. The chain's CDR3 is CASSPGGVANEKLFF. CDR3 nucleotide sequence: TGTGCCAGCAGCCCGGGAGGGGTCGCGAATGAAAAACTGTTTTTT.

This clone has more than one count but fewer than ten. CDR3 protein: CASTLIERSTEAFF. The DNA for the CDR3 is TGCGCCAGCACCCTAATTGAGCGGAGCACTGAAGCTTTCTTT. The chain links TRBV4-1 to TRBJ1-1; D not resolved. V was clipped by 7 bases and J by 4 bases, with 16 bases between them. Germline V gene sequence: CDR1 MGHRA, CDR2 YSYEKL. The CDR3 has 14 amino acids.

V is TRBV10-2 and J is TRBJ2-3; 7 bases line up with TRBD2. Per the germline V gene, CDR1 is WSHSY and CDR2 is SAAADI. Trimming took 9 bases from V and 6 from J; bases not matched to a gene: 9. CDR3 length equals 13 residues. The CDR3 nucleotides read TGCGCCAGTGTAGCGGGCCTGGTGGATACGCAGTATTTT. Amino acids: CASVAGLVDTQYF.

This clone has only a few counts. The chain joins TRBV5-6 to TRBJ1-2, with TRBD1 as a possible D gene (5 bases). CDR1 is SGHDT and CDR2 is YYEEEE in the germline V gene. There are 13 residues in the CDR3. V gave up 4 bases and J gave up 6 bases, with 13 bases separating them. In nucleotides, the CDR3 is TGTGCCAGCAGCGTCCGGCAGGGTGATGGCTACACCTTC. This codes for CASSVRQGDGYTF.

V and J are TRBV2 and TRBJ1-1, with 11 bases aligning to TRBD1. This CDR3 region has 15 residues. Trimming took 5 bases from V and 4 from J; bases not matched to a gene: 6. Germline assignment: CDR1 SNHLY and CDR2 FYNNEI. Written as DNA, the CDR3 is TGTGCCAGCAGTCCCACGGGACAGGGGGGCACTGAAGCTTTCTTT. It yields the protein CASSPTGQGGTEAFF.

The chain couples TRBV7-9 to TRBJ2-6; D gene ambiguous. Per germline, CDR1 SEHNR and CDR2 FQNEAQ (reference sequence). V lost 5 bases to trimming and J lost 2 bases, with 10 bases between them. This CDR3 is built from 15 residues. CDR3 coding DNA: TGTGCCAGCAGCCCGCGGCTTCCTGGGGCCAACGTCCTGACTTTC. This encodes CASSPRLPGANVLTF.

The V gene is TRBV5-4, the J gene TRBJ1-6; D may be TRBD1 (6 bases). The CDR3 has 14 residues. Deletions cut 4 bases from V and 4 bases from J, with 9 bases between. The germline gives CDR1 SGHNT, CDR2 YYREEE (reference sequence). CDR3 sequence reads: CASSRQGYNSPLHF. The CDR3 DNA follows: TGTGCCAGCAGCAGGCAGGGGTATAATTCACCCCTCCACTTT.